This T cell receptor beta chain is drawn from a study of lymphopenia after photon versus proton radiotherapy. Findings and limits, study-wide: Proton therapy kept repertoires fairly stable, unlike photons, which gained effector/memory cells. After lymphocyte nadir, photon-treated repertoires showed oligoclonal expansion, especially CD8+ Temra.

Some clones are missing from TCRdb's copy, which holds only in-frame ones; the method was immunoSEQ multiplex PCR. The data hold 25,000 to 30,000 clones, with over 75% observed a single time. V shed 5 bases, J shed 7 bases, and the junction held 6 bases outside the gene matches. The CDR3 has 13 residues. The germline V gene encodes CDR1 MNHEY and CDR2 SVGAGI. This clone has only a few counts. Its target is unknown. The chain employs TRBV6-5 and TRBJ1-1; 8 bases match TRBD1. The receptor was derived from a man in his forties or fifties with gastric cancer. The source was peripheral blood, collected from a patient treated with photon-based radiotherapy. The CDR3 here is CASSQGAWSEAFF. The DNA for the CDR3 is TGTGCCAGCAGTCAGGGGGCGTGGAGTGAAGCTTTCTTT.